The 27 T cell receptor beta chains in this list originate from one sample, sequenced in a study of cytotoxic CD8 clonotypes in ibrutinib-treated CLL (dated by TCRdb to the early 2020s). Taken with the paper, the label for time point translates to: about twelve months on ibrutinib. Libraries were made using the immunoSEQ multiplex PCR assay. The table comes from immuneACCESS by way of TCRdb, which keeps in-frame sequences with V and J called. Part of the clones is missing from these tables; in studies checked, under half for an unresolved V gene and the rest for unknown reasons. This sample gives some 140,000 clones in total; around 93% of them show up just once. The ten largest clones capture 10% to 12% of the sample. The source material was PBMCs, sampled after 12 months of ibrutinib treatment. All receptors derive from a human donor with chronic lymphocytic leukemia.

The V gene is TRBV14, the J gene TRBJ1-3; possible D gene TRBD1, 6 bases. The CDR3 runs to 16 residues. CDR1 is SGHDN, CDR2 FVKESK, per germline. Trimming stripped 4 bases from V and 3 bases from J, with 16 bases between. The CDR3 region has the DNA TGTGCCAGCAGCCGAGGGCCGGGGGCGCTTGGAAACACCATATATTTT. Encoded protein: CASSRGPGALGNTIYF.

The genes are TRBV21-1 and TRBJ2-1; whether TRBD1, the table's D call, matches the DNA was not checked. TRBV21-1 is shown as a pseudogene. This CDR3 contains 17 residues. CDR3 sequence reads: CASSMPVGAGLLVEQFF. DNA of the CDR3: TGTGCCAGCAGCATGCCTGTAGGCGCAGGGCTTTTGGTTGAGCAGTTCTTC.

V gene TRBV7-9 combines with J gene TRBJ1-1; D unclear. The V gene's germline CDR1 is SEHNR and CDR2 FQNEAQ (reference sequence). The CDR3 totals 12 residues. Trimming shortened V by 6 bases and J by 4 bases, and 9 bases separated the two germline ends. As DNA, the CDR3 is TGTGCCAGCAGAAAAGGCGTCACTGAAGCTTTCTTT. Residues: CASRKGVTEAFF.

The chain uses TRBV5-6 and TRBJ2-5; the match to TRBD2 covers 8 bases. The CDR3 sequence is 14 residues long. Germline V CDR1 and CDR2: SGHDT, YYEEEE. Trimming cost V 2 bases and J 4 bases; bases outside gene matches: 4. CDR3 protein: CASSFPREVETQYF. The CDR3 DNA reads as TGTGCCAGCAGCTTCCCGCGGGAGGTAGAGACCCAGTACTTC.

The DNA of the CDR3 is TGCAGTGCTAGCCCCACAGATACGCAGTATTTT. It is translated as CSASPTDTQYF. The chain is built from TRBV20-1 and TRBJ2-3; D ambiguous. Germline assignment: CDR1 DFQATT and CDR2 SNEGSKA (reference sequence). With 3 bases removed from V and 2 bases from J, the gap between germline ends came to 3 bases. This CDR3 region has 11 residues.

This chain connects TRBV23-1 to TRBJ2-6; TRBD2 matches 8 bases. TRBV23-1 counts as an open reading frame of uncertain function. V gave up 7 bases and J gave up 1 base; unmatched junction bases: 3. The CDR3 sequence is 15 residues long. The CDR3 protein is CASNGGDSGANVLTF. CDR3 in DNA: TGCGCCAGCAACGGGGGGGATTCTGGGGCCAACGTCCTGACTTTC.

The CDR3 nucleotides read TGCGCCAGCAGCGTGACTAGCGGAAGCACAGATACGCAGTATTTT. Translated, it gives CASSVTSGSTDTQYF. V is TRBV5-1 and J is TRBJ2-3; 9 nucleotides align to TRBD2. Germline assignment: CDR1 SGHRS and CDR2 YFSETQ. V was clipped by 4 bases and J by 0 bases; unmatched bases: 3. This CDR3 region has 15 residues. Supplemented by reference TRBV5-1 and TRBJ2-3, the full variable domain reads KAGVTQTPRYLIKTRGQQVTLSCSPISGHRSVSWYQQTPGQGLQFLFEYFSETQRNKGNFPGRFSGRQFSNSRSEMNVSTLELGDSALYLCASSVTSGSTDTQYFGPGTRLTVL.

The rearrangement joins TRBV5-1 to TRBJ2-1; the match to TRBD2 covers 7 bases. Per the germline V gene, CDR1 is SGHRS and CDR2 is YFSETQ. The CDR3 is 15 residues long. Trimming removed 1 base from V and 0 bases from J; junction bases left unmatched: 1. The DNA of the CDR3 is TGCGCCAGCAGCTTGCGCGGGAGCTCCTACAATGAGCAGTTCTTC. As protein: CASSLRGSSYNEQFF. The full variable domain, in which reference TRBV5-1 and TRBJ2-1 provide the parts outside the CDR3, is KAGVTQTPRYLIKTRGQQVTLSCSPISGHRSVSWYQQTPGQGLQFLFEYFSETQRNKGNFPGRFSGRQFSNSRSEMNVSTLELGDSALYLCASSLRGSSYNEQFFGPGTRLTVL.

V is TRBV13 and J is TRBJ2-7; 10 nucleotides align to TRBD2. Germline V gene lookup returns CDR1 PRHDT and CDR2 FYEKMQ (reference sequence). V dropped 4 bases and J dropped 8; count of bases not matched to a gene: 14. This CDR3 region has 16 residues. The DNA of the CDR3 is TGTGCCAGCAGCTCCGTATTCTCTAGCGGGAGCTCGCAGCAGTACTTC. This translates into CASSSVFSSGSSQQYF.

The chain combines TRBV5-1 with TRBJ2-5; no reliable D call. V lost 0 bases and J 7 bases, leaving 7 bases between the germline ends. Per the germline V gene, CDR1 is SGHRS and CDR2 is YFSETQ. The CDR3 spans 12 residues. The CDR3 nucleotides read TGCGCCAGCAGCTTGGATGTAGGGACCCAGTACTTC. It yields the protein CASSLDVGTQYF.

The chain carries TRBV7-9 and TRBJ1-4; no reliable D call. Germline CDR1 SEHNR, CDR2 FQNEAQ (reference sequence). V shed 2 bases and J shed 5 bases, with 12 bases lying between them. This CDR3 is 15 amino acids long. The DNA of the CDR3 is TGTGCCAGCAGCTTATTTGTGGGAGTAAATGAAAAACTGTTTTTT. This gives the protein CASSLFVGVNEKLFF.

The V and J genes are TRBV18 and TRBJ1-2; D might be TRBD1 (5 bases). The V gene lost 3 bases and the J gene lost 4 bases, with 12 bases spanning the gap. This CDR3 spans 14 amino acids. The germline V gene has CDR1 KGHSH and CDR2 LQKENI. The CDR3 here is CASSPGQDSYGYTF. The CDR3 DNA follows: TGTGCCAGCTCACCGGGGCAGGACTCCTATGGCTACACCTTC.

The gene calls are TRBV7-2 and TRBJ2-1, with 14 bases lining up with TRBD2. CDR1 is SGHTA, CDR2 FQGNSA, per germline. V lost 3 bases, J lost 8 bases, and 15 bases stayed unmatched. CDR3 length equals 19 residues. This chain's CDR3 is CASSLGDRGLAGAPDEQFF. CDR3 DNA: TGTGCCAGCAGCTTGGGGGACAGGGGACTAGCGGGAGCGCCGGATGAGCAGTTCTTC.

CDR3 in DNA: TGTGCCAGCAGCCACGGGAGATTTGACAATGAGCAGTTCTTC. This encodes CASSHGRFDNEQFF. V usage is TRBV28 and J usage is TRBJ2-1; perhaps TRBD2 as D (6 bases). Germline CDR1 and CDR2: MDHEN and SYDVKM. The V end was cut by 6 bases, the J end by 5 bases, with 14 bases between. The CDR3 runs 14 residues.

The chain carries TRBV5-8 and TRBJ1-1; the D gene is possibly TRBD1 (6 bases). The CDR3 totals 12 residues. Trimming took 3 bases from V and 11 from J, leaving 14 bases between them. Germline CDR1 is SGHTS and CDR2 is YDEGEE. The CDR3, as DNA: TGTGCCAGCAGCTCACACAGGGATCGGGCTTTCTTT. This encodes CASSSHRDRAFF.

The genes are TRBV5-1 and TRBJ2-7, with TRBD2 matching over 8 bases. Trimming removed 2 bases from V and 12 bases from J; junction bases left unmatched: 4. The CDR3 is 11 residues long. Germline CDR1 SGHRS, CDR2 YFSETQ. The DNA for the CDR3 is TGCGCCAGCAGCTTAGCGGGAGTAGCGTACTTC. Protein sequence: CASSLAGVAYF. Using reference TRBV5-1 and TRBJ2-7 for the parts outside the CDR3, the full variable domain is KAGVTQTPRYLIKTRGQQVTLSCSPISGHRSVSWYQQTPGQGLQFLFEYFSETQRNKGNFPGRFSGRQFSNSRSEMNVSTLELGDSALYLCASSLAGVAYFGPGTRLTVT.

The CDR3 DNA reads TGTGCCAGCAGTGGGAACAGGGGGCGCGTCCTTAACTATGGCTACACCTTC. Translating gives CASSGNRGRVLNYGYTF. The chain uses TRBV6-1 and TRBJ1-2; the match to TRBD1 covers 9 bases. Looked up from germline, CDR1 is MNHNS and CDR2 is SASEGT. The CDR3 covers 17 residues. V lost 4 bases to trimming and J lost 1 base; unmatched junction nucleotides: 10.

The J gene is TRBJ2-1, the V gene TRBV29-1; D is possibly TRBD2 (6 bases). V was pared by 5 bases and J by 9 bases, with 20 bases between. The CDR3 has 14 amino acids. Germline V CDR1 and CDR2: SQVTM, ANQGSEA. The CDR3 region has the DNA TGCAGCGTTAAAAACCTGGACTATTTGGGTGAGCAGTTCTTC. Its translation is CSVKNLDYLGEQFF.

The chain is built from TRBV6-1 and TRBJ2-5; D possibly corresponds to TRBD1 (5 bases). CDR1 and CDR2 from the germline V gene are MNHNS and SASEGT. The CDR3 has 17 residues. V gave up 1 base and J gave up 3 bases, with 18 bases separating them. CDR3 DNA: TGTGCCAGCAGTGAAGAAGTTTGGTCGGGCAGGGAAGAGACCCAGTACTTC. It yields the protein CASSEEVWSGREETQYF.

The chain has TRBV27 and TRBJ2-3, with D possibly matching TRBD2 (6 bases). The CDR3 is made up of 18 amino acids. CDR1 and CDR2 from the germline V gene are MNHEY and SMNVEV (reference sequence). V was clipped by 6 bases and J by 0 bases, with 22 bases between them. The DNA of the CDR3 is TGTGCCAGCAGCCGAATTCCGCTTAGCGGTACTAGCACAGATACGCAGTATTTT. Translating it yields CASSRIPLSGTSTDTQYF.

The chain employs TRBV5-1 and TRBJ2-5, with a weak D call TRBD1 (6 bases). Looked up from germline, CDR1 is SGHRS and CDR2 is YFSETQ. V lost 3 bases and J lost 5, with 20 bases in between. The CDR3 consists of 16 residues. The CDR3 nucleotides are TGCGCCAGCAGCTACAGGGCGGTCGGAGTCCAGGAGACCCAGTACTTC. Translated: CASSYRAVGVQETQYF.

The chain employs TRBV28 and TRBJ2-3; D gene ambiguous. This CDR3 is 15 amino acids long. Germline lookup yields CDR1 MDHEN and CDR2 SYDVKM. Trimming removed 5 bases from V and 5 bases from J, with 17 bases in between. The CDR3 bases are TGTGCCAGCAGTCCCCCCTTAAGTGGAGTAGATACGCAGTATTTT. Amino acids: CASSPPLSGVDTQYF. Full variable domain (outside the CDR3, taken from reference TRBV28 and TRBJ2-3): DVKVTQSSRYLVKRTGEKVFLECVQDMDHENMFWYRQDPGLGLRLIYFSYDVKMKEKGDIPEGYSVSREKKERFSLILESASTNQTSMYLCASSPPLSGVDTQYFGPGTRLTVL.

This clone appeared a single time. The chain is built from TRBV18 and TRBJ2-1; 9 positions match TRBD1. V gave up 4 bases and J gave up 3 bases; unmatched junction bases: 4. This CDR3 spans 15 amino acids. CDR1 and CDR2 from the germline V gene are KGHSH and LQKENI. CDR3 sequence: CASSREGQGYNEQFF. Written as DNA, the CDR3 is TGTGCCAGCTCACGGGAGGGACAGGGCTACAATGAGCAGTTCTTC.

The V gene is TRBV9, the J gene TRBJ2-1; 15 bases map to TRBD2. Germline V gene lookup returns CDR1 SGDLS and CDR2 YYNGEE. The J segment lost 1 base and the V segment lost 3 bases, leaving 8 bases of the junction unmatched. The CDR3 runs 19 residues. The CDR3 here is CASSGWTSGRVWSYNEQFF. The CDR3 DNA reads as TGTGCCAGCAGCGGATGGACTAGCGGGAGGGTTTGGTCCTACAATGAGCAGTTCTTC.

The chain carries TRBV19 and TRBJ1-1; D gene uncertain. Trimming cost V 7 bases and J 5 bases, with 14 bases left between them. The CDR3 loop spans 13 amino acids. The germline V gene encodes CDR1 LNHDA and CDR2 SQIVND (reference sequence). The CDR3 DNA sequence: TGTGCCAGTATTGTCCCAAGAGGGACTGAAGCTTTCTTT. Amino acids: CASIVPRGTEAFF.

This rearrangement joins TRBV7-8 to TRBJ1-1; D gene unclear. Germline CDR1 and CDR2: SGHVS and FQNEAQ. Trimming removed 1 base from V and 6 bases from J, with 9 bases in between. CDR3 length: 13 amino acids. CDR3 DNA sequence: TGTGCCAGCAGCTTAGAGTGGCAGCCTGAAGCTTTCTTT. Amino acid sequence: CASSLEWQPEAFF. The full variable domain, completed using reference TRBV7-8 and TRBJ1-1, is GAGVSQSPRYKVAKRGQDVALRCDPISGHVSLFWYQQALGQGPEFLTYFQNEAQLDKSGLPSDRFFAERPEGSVSTLKIQRTQQEDSAVYLCASSLEWQPEAFFGQGTRLTVV.

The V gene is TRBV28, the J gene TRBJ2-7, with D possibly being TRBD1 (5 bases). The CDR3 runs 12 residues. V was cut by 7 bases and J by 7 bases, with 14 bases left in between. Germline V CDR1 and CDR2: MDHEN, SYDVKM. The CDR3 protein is CASTVPPGEQYF. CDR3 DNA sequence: TGTGCCAGCACCGTTCCCCCAGGGGAGCAGTACTTC.